This record concerns one TCR beta chain sequence. Sequenced by immunoSEQ multiplex PCR; TCRdb stores in-frame clones only, minus some. The table lists hundreds of thousands of clones, 88% of them singletons. The data derive from a study of cytomegalovirus exposure and HLA in healthy donors. The CDR3 runs to 15 residues. Germline V lookup: CDR1 GTSNPN, CDR2 SVGIG (reference sequence). The J segment lost 7 bases and the V segment lost 5 bases, leaving 11 bases of the junction unmatched. The sample was PBMCs. The origin of this receptor is a woman aged 18-30 years in good health and CMV-seronegative. V and J are TRBV30 and TRBJ2-2, with TRBD1 identical over 9 bases. CDR3 sequence reads: CAWGAGTGRRGELFF. CDR3 DNA: TGTGCCTGGGGGGCGGGGACAGGGCGTCGCGGGGAGCTGTTTTTT. The complete variable domain, with remaining parts taken from reference TRBV30 and TRBJ2-2, reads SQTIHQWPATLVQPVGSPLSLECTVEGTSNPNLYWYRQAAGRGLQLLFYSVGIGQISSEVPQNLSASRPQDRQFILSSKKLLLSDSGFYLCAWGAGTGRRGELFFGEGSRLTVL.